Sequencing of this T cell receptor (beta chain) was carried out in a study of T cells after yellow fever vaccination. The CDR3 contains 13 residues. The germline V and J ends were trimmed by 5 bases and 7 bases, with 10 bases remaining between them. Germline CDR1 SGDLS, CDR2 YYNGEE. TCRdb reprocessed the 5' RACE reads with MiXCR, giving one entry per CDR3 protein. The sample has some 550,000 distinct CDR3 sequences; about a fifth are singletons. V is TRBV9 and J is TRBJ1-6; possible D gene TRBD1, 6 bases. The receptor was isolated from a man aged 25 to 45 who received the YFV17D yellow fever vaccine. Here the sequenced sample was PBMCs, taken 15 days after the yellow fever booster vaccination. For the CDR3, the DNA is TGTGCCAGCAGAAGGACAGAGAATTCACCCCTCCACTTT. Encoded protein: CASRRTENSPLHF.